This TCR beta chain was captured in a study of shared clonotypes between healthy human individuals (TCRdb year 2020). About the investigation overall: The cohort comprised a couple of women and three men aged 18 to 49 years. To estimate repertoire size and how much clonotype sharing occurs between individuals, the study deeply sequenced the blood TCR repertoires of a handful of healthy adults. Leukapheresis yielded between about 0.85 and 10 billion PBMCs per donor. To increase sequencing depth and limit assay-specific biases, TCR repertoire library preparation and sequencing were carried out by different laboratories using diverse techniques.

Using the deep immunoSEQ assay, TCR CDR3 regions were amplified from genomic DNA by multiplex PCR. Extracted genomic DNA from each cell subset was distributed evenly across all wells of several immunoSEQ 96-well plates, and each plate was treated as a replicate. For unsorted PBMC, each replicate PCR was loaded with approximately 300 ng genomic DNA, equivalent to tens of thousands of T cell genomes. Genomic DNA from unsorted PBMC was sequenced over ten immunoSEQ deep assay plates. Purified libraries were measured with a Qubit 3.0 fluorometer, size-checked on a Bioanalyzer 2100, and measured again with the KAPA Library Quantification kit. A separate single-read 150-cycle Illumina NextSeq 550 flow cell was used to sequence each immunoSEQ 96-well plate. As for the original processing: The immunoSEQ output contained only junctional sequences without quality scores, so filtering could not match that applied to full-length reads. Sequences were annotated with PyIR, a Python wrapper for IgBLAST v1.9, using IMGT germline references to assign V/J genes and CDR3. Any read was removed if the V/J assignment was weak (E-value above 1e-6), the CDR3 was missing, or the read contained stop codons, out-of-frame junctions, or ambiguous translated residues. V3J clonotypes were defined as sequences sharing an identical inferred V gene, J gene, and CDR3 amino acid sequence. The percentage overlap between two repertoires was calculated by dividing the number of shared unique clonotypes by the size of the smaller repertoire. Richness of each repertoire was evaluated using RTK rarefaction, the Chao1 estimator, and Recon v2.1 estimates of unobserved clonotypes. This immuneACCESS table, as held by TCRdb, lists in-frame sequences with V and J called but not all clones. Of the missing ones, under half trace to an unresolved V gene in checked studies; the others have no known cause. That table supplies the V and J calls and clone size; D and trimming were determined from the DNA. The sample table holds 400,000 to 500,000 clones, of which around three quarters were seen once. Clones ranked in the top ten supply 9.5% to 15% of the sample.

Donors were healthy HIV-negative adults with no recently reported acute infections or vaccinations. Every donor was a Caucasian adult residing in Nashville, Tennessee, USA. For unsorted samples, some 87 million PBMCs were counted, and genomic DNA was extracted using the QIAamp DNA Blood Mini kit. Blood was obtained by leukapheresis, after which PBMCs were separated by Ficoll-Histopaque density gradient centrifugation and cryopreserved in liquid nitrogen vapor phase. Results and caveats for the whole study, not just this receptor: Pairwise subsampling led to the expectation that sequencing depth would affect the degree of clonotype sharing among donors. Because the study included a small number of donors, the genetic and exposure-history diversity represented was limited. Sampling was restricted to blood, and TCR repertoires in tissues likely differ from the TCR repertoires found in blood.

Taken from the germline V gene (reference sequence), the CDR1 and CDR2 loops are SEHNR and FQNEAQ. From its cysteine to its phenylalanine, the CDR3 spans 15 amino acids. The entry retains the CDR3 DNA only, 45 bases that are in frame from base 1. As regards this clone: The antigen it binds to is not known. An end of the junction differs from the germline gene, which may be a read error.

In this chain, TRBV7-9 is recombined with TRBJ2-7; the D region possibly corresponds to TRBD1 (6 bases align). The clonotype comes from a woman between 35 and 50 years old in good health. Some clones in this sample may be carry-over from other donors' samples. Sequencing was carried out using PBMCs. The nucleotide sequence is TGTGCCAGCAGCCTAGCCCAGGGGCGGACCTACGAGCAGTACTTC. Translation gives CASSLAQGRTYEQYF.